This paragraph covers one TCR beta chain sequence. The sample is drawn from a study of T cells in Graves' hyperthyroidism and ophthalmopathy. Overall study context: At initial diagnosis, before any treatment had begun, peripheral blood was obtained.

The authors deemed Graves' hyperthyroidism stable absent ophthalmopathy progression within 18 months. Uncontrolled infection, other autoimmune disease, pregnancy and lactation each barred patients from inclusion. The source material, RNA transcripts, was used to amplify TCR beta CDR3 regions. The TCR CDR3 was amplified in a first-round RT-PCR using the HTBI primer set. One entry per CDR3 protein, called by TCRdb with MiXCR from the multiplex PCR reads. There are approximately 520,000 distinct CDR3 sequences in the sample; around 21% occur only once, and about 26% lies in the top ten. This TCR was sampled from a man between 18 and 29 years old with Graves' hyperthyroidism. The sample consisted of blood.

CDR3 region: CASSPGLAGSTGELFF. CDR3 nucleotide sequence: TGTGCCAGTAGTCCCGGACTAGCGGGGTCCACCGGGGAGCTGTTTTTT. The V call is TRBV19, the J call TRBJ2-2; TRBD2 matches 12 bases. CDR1 and CDR2 (germline): LNHDA, SQIVND (reference sequence). J was trimmed by 4 bases and V by 5 bases; bases with no gene match: 5. The CDR3 loop spans 16 amino acids.